A selection of T cell receptor beta chains follows, all from one sample in a study of blood T cell repertoires in COVID-19. The method was immunoSEQ multiplex PCR; TCRdb's version includes in-frame clones alone and lacks a portion of them. Of about 490,000 clones listed, approximately 85% were seen once; the top ten hold approximately 2.9%. The sample taken for sequencing was peripheral blood. The source is a human donor in a cohort sampled during active COVID-19. CDR3s leave out the opening cysteine and the closing phenylalanine or tryptophan. Each record gives: V gene, J gene, CDR3 protein.

TRBV7-2,TRBJ1-2,ASSSLTGGIYGYT
TRBV2,TRBJ2-7,ASGGQGSYEQY
TRBV27,TRBJ1-6,ASSLMGQGALGNSPLH
TRBV12-3/TRBV12-4,TRBJ1-6,ASSGQNNSPLH
TRBV4-1,TRBJ2-7,ASSQTTGPYEQY
TRBV28,TRBJ2-5,ASSFSGIAETQY
TRBV28,TRBJ1-5,ASSPGGHSNQPQH
TRBV7-6,TRBJ2-7,ASSLAGGDYEQY
TRBV7-2,TRBJ1-5,ASSRGRSDQPQH
TRBV7-2,TRBJ1-2,ASSGDRAKGYT
TRBV28,TRBJ2-5,ASSLGRQETQY
TRBV6-5,TRBJ1-2,ASRWGLYGYT
TRBV5-6,TRBJ1-1,ASSLDRGTEAF
TRBV7-9,TRBJ2-3,ASSRARPSGKTDTQY
TRBV11-2,TRBJ2-1,ASSSLRGSHNEQF
TRBV7-6,TRBJ2-2,ASSLETGDFTGELF
TRBV30,TRBJ1-4,AWSAGFYSGMATNEKLF
TRBV19,TRBJ1-6,ARVKGGVIYNSPLH
TRBV30,TRBJ2-7,AWSVQGRGDYEQY
TRBV30,TRBJ2-7,AWSLGGKTNYEQY
TRBV7-3,TRBJ2-5,ASSLWGLQETQY
TRBV3-1/TRBV3-2,TRBJ2-1,ASSPPNSGRTRNEQF
TRBV7-8,TRBJ2-1,ASSLGLAVYNEQF
TRBV7-2,TRBJ1-1,ASSQNVNTEAF
TRBV6-7,TRBJ1-6,ASIPTGQGGDSPLH
TRBV7-9,TRBJ2-5,ASSLLAGEQETQY
TRBV19,TRBJ2-5,ASSPGFEGETQY
TRBV7-2,TRBJ2-1,ASSLRLGEGYNEQF
TRBV7-3,TRBJ2-1,ASSTRGVIHNEQF
TRBV7-9,TRBJ1-6,ASSFRQGNNSPLH
TRBV5-1,TRBJ1-2,ASSSADRASNYGYT
TRBV15,TRBJ2-7,ATSYWTGPSYEQY
TRBV5-1,TRBJ2-5,ASSPTGVRAQY
TRBV7-9,TRBJ2-5,ASSSSGDGSQY
TRBV5-1,TRBJ2-1,ASSSTSGIYNEQF
TRBV27,TRBJ1-6,ASSLFRNNSPLH
TRBV19,TRBJ1-2,ASSTTGGNYGYT
TRBV27,TRBJ2-3,ASSLRVPGQGYTDTQY
TRBV5-1,TRBJ2-7,ASSLEGRGIFEQY
TRBV5-1,TRBJ2-2,ASSLELASGRSGTGELF
TRBV5-1,TRBJ1-1,ASREGGGVNTEAF
TRBV11-2,TRBJ1-2,ASSLERGGADT
TRBV28,TRBJ2-1,ASRPSGDNEQF
TRBV15,TRBJ1-2,ATRGGAQHLNYGYT
TRBV11-2,TRBJ1-6,ASSRLVSSYNSPLH
TRBV7-9,TRBJ2-1,ASSPALAGISEQF
TRBV13,TRBJ2-3,ASSSGGTSGRTDTQY
TRBV18,TRBJ2-3,ASSPLAGSTDTQY
TRBV7-2,TRBJ1-1,ASSLRGNTEAF
TRBV3-1/TRBV3-2,TRBJ2-2,ASSQEVGRVATGELF
TRBV11-3,TRBJ2-3,ASSLKSGSHLKSTDTQY
TRBV6-2/TRBV6-3,TRBJ1-5,ASSYGTGADNQPQH